The 19 T cell receptor beta chains presented below share a single source sample, sequenced in a study of beta chain features in type 1 diabetes. Expressed TCRB transcripts were sequenced after all isolated RNA was converted to cDNA. Sequencing used immunoSEQ multiplex PCR; TCRdb keeps in-frame clones, though not all of them. The repertoire holds a few hundred thousand clones, with about 26% as singletons. Sequencing was performed on central memory CD4+ T cells from blood. These receptors were taken from a man aged 30-40 years in good health.

This clone has ten or more counts. V usage is TRBV25-1 and J usage is TRBJ2-1, with a tentative D call TRBD2 (6 bases). This CDR3 contains 14 residues. CDR1 and CDR2 from the germline V gene are MGHDK and SYGVNS. Trimming shortened V by 3 bases and J by 6 bases, and 12 bases separated the two germline ends. The CDR3 DNA reads as TGTGCCAGCAGTGACCCGGGACTCACCAATGAGCAGTTCTTC. Translating gives CASSDPGLTNEQFF.

This clone has only a few counts. The CDR3 spells CASSLPAGAGDTQYF. The CDR3 coding sequence is TGTGCCAGCAGCTTACCAGCGGGAGCAGGAGATACGCAGTATTTT. This chain connects TRBV7-9 to TRBJ2-3, with 8 bases identical to TRBD2. This CDR3 is built from 15 residues. Per germline, CDR1 SEHNR and CDR2 FQNEAQ (reference sequence). The V segment lost 2 bases and the J segment 5 bases; nucleotides outside the gene matches: 6.

The table lists this clone with a few counts. The gene calls are TRBV7-2 and TRBJ2-7; 8 nucleotides align to TRBD1. The CDR3 covers 15 residues. Germline CDR1 reads SGHTA; CDR2 reads FQGNSA. V was clipped by 1 base and J by 4 bases; unmatched bases: 6. CDR3 bases: TGTGCCAGCAGCTTAGGACAGGGGACTCGATACGAGCAGTACTTC. Its protein product is CASSLGQGTRYEQYF.

J is TRBJ2-7 and V is TRBV25-1, with a weak D call TRBD1 (6 bases). Germline values: CDR1 MGHDK, CDR2 SYGVNS. The CDR3 sequence is 16 residues long. V lost 0 bases and J lost 9, with 21 bases in between. CDR3 residues: CASSEYSGHSLGGQYF. The CDR3 nucleotides read TGTGCCAGCAGTGAATATTCGGGACATTCCCTTGGTGGGCAGTACTTC.

This clone came up many times. This sequence joins TRBV28 and TRBJ2-1; 7 bases line up with TRBD2. Germline V gene sequence: CDR1 MDHEN, CDR2 SYDVKM. The CDR3 sequence is 11 residues long. The CDR3 reads CVVTSMYEQFF. The CDR3 DNA follows: TGTGTTGTGACTAGCATGTATGAGCAGTTCTTC.

The chain carries TRBV20-1 and TRBJ2-5; D unresolved. CDR3 size: 11 residues. CDR1 is DFQATT and CDR2 is SNEGSKA in the germline V gene (reference sequence). V was cut by 3 bases and J by 4 bases, with 6 bases left in between. CDR3 loop: CSASGGETQYF. The CDR3 DNA follows: TGCAGTGCTAGCGGTGGAGAGACCCAGTACTTC.

This rearrangement joins TRBV7-8 to TRBJ2-7, with 8 bases identical to TRBD2. The trim removed 2 bases at V and 0 bases at J, leaving 3 bases unmatched. Germline V gene sequence: CDR1 SGHVS, CDR2 FQNEAQ. This CDR3 spans 15 amino acids. DNA for the CDR3: TGTGCCAGCAGCTTAAGCGGGGGATACTCCTACGAGCAGTACTTC. Amino acid sequence: CASSLSGGYSYEQYF. The complete variable domain, with remaining parts taken from reference TRBV7-8 and TRBJ2-7, reads GAGVSQSPRYKVAKRGQDVALRCDPISGHVSLFWYQQALGQGPEFLTYFQNEAQLDKSGLPSDRFFAERPEGSVSTLKIQRTQQEDSAVYLCASSLSGGYSYEQYFGPGTRLTVT.

The rearrangement links TRBV19 to TRBJ2-5; perhaps TRBD2 as D (5 bases). The V end lost 7 bases, the J end lost 7 bases, and 10 bases lay between the germline ends. The CDR3 covers 11 residues. The germline CDR1 and CDR2 sequences are LNHDA and SQIVND (reference sequence). The CDR3 nucleotides read TGTGCCAGTACCCTTGGAGGGACCCAGTACTTC. It specifies CASTLGGTQYF.

The chain links TRBV5-1 to TRBJ1-5; D may be TRBD1 (6 bases). Trimming stripped 0 bases from V and 7 bases from J, with 11 bases between. Germline-derived CDR1 and CDR2 are SGHRS and YFSETQ. The CDR3 runs to 14 residues. CDR3 bases: TGCGCCAGCAGCTTGGGGACAGTGGGACAGCCCCAGCATTTT. Amino acids: CASSLGTVGQPQHF.

The table lists this clone with many counts. The gene calls are TRBV2 and TRBJ2-3, with 8 bases aligning to TRBD2. The CDR3 extends over 14 amino acids. Trimming removed 3 bases from V and 6 bases from J; junction bases left unmatched: 5. Germline loops: CDR1 SNHLY, CDR2 FYNNEI. The CDR3 spells CASSDRSGVDTQYF. The CDR3 DNA reads TGTGCCAGCAGTGACCGTAGCGGGGTGGATACGCAGTATTTT.

The chain employs TRBV10-2 and TRBJ2-1; 14 bases are shared with TRBD2. The V gene's germline CDR1 is WSHSY and CDR2 SAAADI. The CDR3 spans 20 residues. V lost 3 bases and J lost 0; bases outside the gene matches: 10. CDR3 nucleotide sequence: TGCGCCAGCAGTGACCAGGGACTAGCGGGAGTTTTTAGCTCCTACAATGAGCAGTTCTTC. It yields the protein CASSDQGLAGVFSSYNEQFF.

This clone has only a few counts. The V gene is TRBV2, the J gene TRBJ2-5; 7 bases are shared with TRBD2. The junction had 6 bases not matched to a gene; V was cut back by 0 bases and J by 5 bases. The CDR3 spans 15 residues. Germline CDR1 reads SNHLY; CDR2 reads FYNNEI. CDR3 region: CASSEARGVMETQYF. The DNA of the CDR3 is TGTGCCAGCAGTGAAGCCCGGGGGGTAATGGAGACCCAGTACTTC. The variable domain in full, with the rest retrieved from reference TRBV2 and TRBJ2-5, is EPEVTQTPSHQVTQMGQEVILRCVPISNHLYFYWYRQILGQKVEFLVSFYNNEISEKSEIFDDQFSVERPDGSNFTLKIRSTKLEDSAMYFCASSEARGVMETQYFGPGTRLLVL.

CDR3 loop: CAWSENLGYSNQPQHF. Here the CDR3 DNA reads TGTGCCTGGAGTGAAAACCTCGGGTATAGCAATCAGCCCCAGCATTTT. This rearrangement joins TRBV30 to TRBJ1-5; D remains ambiguous. The germline V gene encodes CDR1 GTSNPN and CDR2 SVGIG (reference sequence). The CDR3 is 16 amino acids. The V and J ends lost 1 base and 0 bases respectively, with 13 bases between them.

V gene TRBV11-2 combines with J gene TRBJ2-7, with TRBD1 matching 8 bases. Germline V gene lookup returns CDR1 SGHAT and CDR2 FQNNGV. J lost 2 bases, V lost 5 bases, and 5 bases had no gene match. This CDR3 has 14 amino acids. The CDR3 loop is CASSATTGAYEQYF. The CDR3 DNA reads TGTGCCAGCAGCGCGACGACAGGGGCCTACGAGCAGTACTTC.

This clone was observed a handful of times. This chain joins TRBV7-9 and TRBJ2-4; the D is unclear. There are 15 residues in the CDR3. Germline loops: CDR1 SEHNR, CDR2 FQNEAQ (reference sequence). Trimming removed 6 bases at V and 8 bases at J, with 20 bases between. CDR3 DNA sequence: TGTGCCAGCAGTTCCTGGCGCGGAAAACGGGACATTCAGTACTTC. This sequence encodes CASSSWRGKRDIQYF.

This clone was counted ten times or more. The chain joins TRBV4-3 to TRBJ2-2; 7 positions match TRBD1. The CDR3 runs 15 residues. J was trimmed by 6 bases and V by 3 bases; bases with no gene match: 7. Germline assignment: CDR1 LGHNA and CDR2 YSLEER. The CDR3 bases are TGCGCCAGCAGCCAGGAACAGGGGTTAGCCGGGGAGCTGTTTTTT. Its protein product is CASSQEQGLAGELFF.

This chain joins TRBV30 and TRBJ2-7; D may correspond to TRBD1 or TRBD2 (5 bases each). Germline V gene lookup returns CDR1 GTSNPN and CDR2 SVGIG (reference sequence). V was cut by 0 bases and J by 3 bases, with 18 bases left in between. This CDR3 has 16 residues. This CDR3 reads CAWSVLFPGRIYEQYF. As DNA, the CDR3 is TGTGCCTGGAGTGTACTTTTTCCGGGACGGATCTACGAGCAGTACTTC.

Of note for this clone: The identical CDR3 is also encoded by other nucleotide sequences in the sample. The J gene is TRBJ2-7, the V gene TRBV5-1; the D is unclear. Trimming removed 4 bases from V and 3 bases from J, with 8 bases in between. Germline V gene sequence: CDR1 SGHRS, CDR2 YFSETQ. The CDR3 contains 12 residues. CDR3 nucleotide sequence: TGCGCCAGCAGCCGAGACAACTACGAGCAGTACTTC. This translates into CASSRDNYEQYF.

The sample holds many counts of this clone. This chain joins TRBV2 and TRBJ2-3; no reliable D call. V lost 3 bases and J lost 5, with 12 bases in between. Germline V gene data show CDR1 as SNHLY and CDR2 as FYNNEI. The CDR3 runs to 14 residues. The CDR3 loop reads CASSESRSGDTQYF. The CDR3 coding sequence is TGTGCCAGCAGTGAGAGTAGAAGTGGAGATACGCAGTATTTT.